These 13 T cell receptor beta chains originate from one sample sequenced in a study of blood T cells in healthy people across ages. With a J-beta primer mix and a sample-barcoded 5' primer, a second PCR ran roughly 7 to 11 cycles. TCRdb fed the 5' RACE reads into MiXCR, producing one record per CDR3 protein. The data hold roughly 1.5 million distinct CDR3 sequences, with about 45% observed a single time. The sample was blood. Receptors were obtained from a woman aged 18-35 years in good health.

The V gene is TRBV4-1, the J gene TRBJ2-7, with D tentatively TRBD2 (6 bases). The CDR3 loop spans 14 amino acids. V lost 1 base, J lost 3 bases, and 10 bases lay in between. Germline CDR1 MGHRA, CDR2 YSYEKL. DNA of the CDR3: TGCGCCAGCAGCCAAGTGGGGGGAAACTACGAGCAGTACTTC. It specifies CASSQVGGNYEQYF.

The V and J genes are TRBV5-5 and TRBJ2-5; 8 bases are a match to TRBD1. The CDR3 is 15 residues long. The V segment lost 4 bases and the J segment 7 bases; nucleotides outside the gene matches: 12. Germline lookup yields CDR1 SGHKS and CDR2 YYEKEE (reference sequence). The CDR3 here is CASSRDDRGGVTQYF. Written as DNA, the CDR3 is TGTGCCAGCAGCCGAGATGACAGGGGTGGTGTGACCCAGTACTTC.

This clonotype turned up a few times. The chain is built from TRBV7-9 and TRBJ1-6, with D unclear. This CDR3 has 14 amino acids. From germline, CDR1 is SEHNR and CDR2 FQNEAQ (reference sequence). The ends were cut back, 3 bases at V and 9 bases at J, with 12 bases in the middle. The CDR3 loop is CASSFGSMRSPLHF. Here the CDR3 DNA reads TGTGCCAGCAGCTTCGGATCGATGCGTTCACCCCTCCACTTT.

The chain carries TRBV20-1 and TRBJ2-3; TRBD2 is a possible D gene (6 bases). This CDR3 contains 11 residues. The germline V gene has CDR1 DFQATT and CDR2 SNEGSKA (reference sequence). Trimming took off 6 bases at V and 6 bases at J, with 10 bases between the two ends. The CDR3 sequence: CSARREDTQYF. The CDR3 nucleotides are TGCAGTGCCCGGAGGGAGGATACGCAGTATTTT.

The chain joins TRBV20-1 to TRBJ1-2; D might be TRBD1 (5 bases). This CDR3 is built from 14 residues. The germline V and J ends were trimmed by 4 bases and 3 bases, with 15 bases remaining between them. The germline gives CDR1 DFQATT, CDR2 SNEGSKA (reference sequence). The CDR3: CSATTGRDDYGYTF. In nucleotides, the CDR3 is TGCAGTGCTACCACCGGGAGGGACGACTATGGCTACACCTTC.

This clonotype was seen more than once but under ten times. The chain employs TRBV4-3 and TRBJ2-1; 7 nucleotides line up with TRBD1. This CDR3 is 16 amino acids long. The V and J ends lost 4 bases and 0 bases, in that order; junction bases with no gene match: 6. Germline V lookup: CDR1 LGHNA, CDR2 YSLEER. Here the CDR3 DNA reads TGCGCCAGCAGCCTCAGGGCAGGGGGCTCCTACAATGAGCAGTTCTTC. Protein sequence: CASSLRAGGSYNEQFF.

This clonotype was recorded a few times. The gene calls are TRBV27 and TRBJ2-7, with 9 bases fitting TRBD1. CDR3 length: 16 amino acids. In germline, CDR1 is MNHEY, CDR2 SMNVEV (reference sequence). The ends lost 7 bases at V and 1 base at J; junction bases unmatched: 11. The CDR3 nucleotides read TGTGCCAGCAAACCTTCTCCGGGACAGGGTTCCTACGAGCAGTACTTC. This sequence encodes CASKPSPGQGSYEQYF.

The V gene is TRBV3-1, the J gene TRBJ2-5; the match to TRBD2 covers 9 bases. The germline V gene encodes CDR1 LGHDT and CDR2 YNNKEL (reference sequence). The CDR3 contains 14 residues. Trimming removed 7 bases from V and 5 bases from J; junction bases left unmatched: 8. The CDR3 DNA follows: TGTGCCAGCACCCGTAGCGGGAGTAAGGAGACCCAGTACTTC. Its protein is CASTRSGSKETQYF.

This chain joins TRBV4-1 and TRBJ2-1; D uncertain. CDR3 length equals 14 residues. Germline assignment: CDR1 MGHRA and CDR2 YSYEKL. The V gene lost 0 bases and the J gene lost 7 bases, with 10 bases spanning the gap. CDR3 residues: CASSQDPRRNEQFF. The CDR3 coding sequence is TGCGCCAGCAGCCAAGATCCTAGGCGGAATGAGCAGTTCTTC.

This chain links TRBV12-3 or TRBV12-4 with TRBJ2-7, with 8 bases matching TRBD2. V lost 6 bases, J lost 6 bases, and 13 bases stayed unmatched. The CDR3 has 15 residues. The CDR3 is CASSLLSGISREQYF. Here the CDR3 DNA reads TGTGCCAGCAGCCTCCTTAGCGGGATCTCCCGCGAGCAGTACTTC.

As DNA, the CDR3 is TGTGCCTGGAGTGCAGGCATGAACACTGAAGCTTTCTTT. Protein: CAWSAGMNTEAFF. This chain joins TRBV30 and TRBJ1-1; D remains ambiguous. Germline lookup yields CDR1 GTSNPN and CDR2 SVGIG (reference sequence). The V and J ends lost 1 base and 0 bases respectively, with 6 bases between them. This CDR3 comprises 13 residues.

This clonotype came up a few times. V gene TRBV14 combines with J gene TRBJ2-1; weak D call: TRBD1 (6 bases). The CDR3 is 13 amino acids. V was clipped by 7 bases and J by 0 bases, with 7 bases between them. Germline loops: CDR1 SGHDN, CDR2 FVKESK. This CDR3 reads CASNRASYNEQFF. CDR3 in DNA: TGTGCCAGCAACAGGGCCTCCTACAATGAGCAGTTCTTC.

This chain links TRBV6-5 with TRBJ1-1; 8 bases line up with TRBD1. The trim removed 5 bases at V and 1 base at J, leaving 6 bases unmatched. Germline V CDR1 and CDR2: MNHEY, SVGAGI. The CDR3 has 15 residues. CDR3 protein: CASSGQGRANTEAFF. The CDR3 bases are TGTGCCAGCAGTGGACAGGGCAGGGCGAACACTGAAGCTTTCTTT.